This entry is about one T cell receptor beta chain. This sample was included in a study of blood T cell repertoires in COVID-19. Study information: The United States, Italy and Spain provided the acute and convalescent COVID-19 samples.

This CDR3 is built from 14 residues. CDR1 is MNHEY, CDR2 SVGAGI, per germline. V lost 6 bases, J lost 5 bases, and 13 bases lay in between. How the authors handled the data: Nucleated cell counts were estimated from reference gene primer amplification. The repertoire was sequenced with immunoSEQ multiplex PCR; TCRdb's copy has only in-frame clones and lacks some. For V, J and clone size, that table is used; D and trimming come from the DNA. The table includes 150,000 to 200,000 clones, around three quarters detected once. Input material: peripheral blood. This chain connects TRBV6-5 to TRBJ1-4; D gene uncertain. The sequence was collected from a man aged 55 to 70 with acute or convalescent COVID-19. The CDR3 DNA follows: TGTGCCAGCAGCCAGCGGCCCTTGAATGAAAAACTGTTTTTT. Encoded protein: CASSQRPLNEKLFF.